The present TCR beta chain was sequenced within a study of T cell responses to AZD1222 COVID-19 vaccine (dated by TCRdb to about 2021). Regarding the study in general: A total of 233 trial participants underwent TCR sequencing, of whom around 200 received two doses of AZD1222 and about 25 received two doses of the MenACWY control vaccine. Enrollment into the trials was organized by age into subgroups of 18-55, 56-69 and 70-plus years, and those subgroups contained roughly 160, 29 and 62 TCR-sequenced participants, respectively. Overall study results and their limits: Because no day 14 peak-response samples were available, repertoires were characterized only after the peak T cell response. After two AZD1222 doses, both the breadth and the depth of spike-specific TCRs were significantly higher than at day 0 and than in MenACWY recipients. Only five to seven AZD1222 recipients were SARS-CoV-2 seropositive at baseline, limiting conclusions about previously exposed vaccinees. The 56-69-year group was small, and its depth increase did not reach significance, likely because of low power. Reportedly, close to half of the unique spike-specific TCRs recognized epitopes lying outside the regions that are mutated in the B.1.351 and B.1.1.7 variants. The vaccine-associated CD4 TCRs covered the entire spike protein, and the dominant responses fell in regions 160-218 and 743-854. Participants were mostly white British, with more females than males. The authors suggested clonal diversity may have been underestimated.

Interpreted using the paper, the time point label stands for: about 28 days (+/-7) after the second vaccine dose. AZD1222 recipients whose second dose came at about 4 weeks and those whose second dose came at about 12 weeks were combined into one group, since spike-specific TCR depth and breadth did not differ between the two schedules. Vaccinee samples came from UK trials COV001 and COV002, including a single-blind randomized controlled phase 2/3 trial of AZD1222 (ChAdOx1 nCoV-19) in healthy adults. Trial participant PBMC samples were collected at day 0 and day 28 after the second dose for TCRbeta chain sequencing. Turning to this clone: Its recognized antigen is unknown. No base quality information exists; no much larger clone differs at one position.

The CDR3 regions of human TCRbeta chains were subjected to immunosequencing. The authors processed their data as follows. TCRs in the repertoires were compared against a reference library of SARS-CoV-2-specific TCRs that had been generated with the MIRA antigen-specificity platform. Breadth was defined as the fraction of unique TCRs that were SARS-CoV-2-associated, and depth was defined as the fraction of total T cells that were SARS-CoV-2-associated. Each spike-specific TCR was assigned to its reactive spike region and to a CD4 or CD8 class using the MIRA data. Log10-transformed breadth and depth values were compared by one-way ANOVA with Sidak's multiple comparisons tests. TCRdb took over this immuneACCESS table, retaining in-frame rearrangements with V and J assigned. Such tables are incomplete; in checked studies, under half of the missing clones stem from an unresolved V gene, and the remainder is unexplained. V and J calls and clone size are copied from that table; D and trimming were computed from the DNA. The sample table records 140,000 or so clones; roughly 84% of these occur just once. Together, the top ten hold approximately 5% of the sample.

The CDR3 starts with the cysteine, ends with the phenylalanine, and has 15 residues. The kept DNA is CDR3 alone, 45 bases in frame from the first base. At the junction V is shortened by 4 bases and J by 4 bases, with 16 bases in between. The germline V gene sets CDR1 to MGHRA and CDR2 to YSYEKL. The starting material was peripheral blood, obtained 28 days after the second AZD1222 dose. The sequence was obtained from an adult who received the AZD1222 COVID-19 vaccine. The V and J genes are TRBV4-1 and TRBJ1-1, with a tentative D gene TRBD1 over 6 matching bases. The sequenced DNA is TGCGCCAGCAGCCCAAGAGCGGGGGCGGGCACTGAAGCTTTCTTT. Its amino acids are CASSPRAGAGTEAFF.